This record looks at one TCR beta chain sequence and its context. TCRdb reprocessed the 5' RACE reads via MiXCR and lists one record per CDR3 protein. The sample yields fewer than 500,000 distinct CDR3 sequences, roughly a quarter seen once. This specimen belongs to a study of identical twins. With no exceptions, donors were healthy Caucasians. After removal of 4 bases from V and 0 bases from J, the junction contained 4 bases not matched to a gene. Germline V gives CDR1 SGHRS, CDR2 YFSETQ. This CDR3 region has 16 residues. The same sample was also used in a study of T cells expressing NK-cell markers. Per that paper: One of eight sequenced donors was HCMV-seronegative; the other seven were seropositive.

The source material was CD4+ T cells sorted from blood. This receptor was taken from a woman in her late teens or twenties in good health. This chain uses TRBV5-1 with TRBJ2-6; 7 bases agree with TRBD1. For the CDR3, the DNA is TGCGCCAGCAGCAAGGGACAGCCCTCTGGGGCCAACGTCCTGACTTTC. This encodes CASSKGQPSGANVLTF. The full variable domain, with the rest looked up from reference TRBV5-1 and TRBJ2-6, is KAGVTQTPRYLIKTRGQQVTLSCSPISGHRSVSWYQQTPGQGLQFLFEYFSETQRNKGNFPGRFSGRQFSNSRSEMNVSTLELGDSALYLCASSKGQPSGANVLTFGAGSRLTVL.